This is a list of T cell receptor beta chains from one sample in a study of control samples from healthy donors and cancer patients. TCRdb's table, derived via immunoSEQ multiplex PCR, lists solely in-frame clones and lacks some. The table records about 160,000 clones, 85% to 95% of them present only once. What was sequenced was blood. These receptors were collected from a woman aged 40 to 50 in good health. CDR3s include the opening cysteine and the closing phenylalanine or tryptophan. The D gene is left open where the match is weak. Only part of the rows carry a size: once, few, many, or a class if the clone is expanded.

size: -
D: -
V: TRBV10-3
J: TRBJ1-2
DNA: TGTGCCATCACGCCACAGAGCAGTAACTATGGCTACACCTTC
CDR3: CAITPQSSNYGYTF

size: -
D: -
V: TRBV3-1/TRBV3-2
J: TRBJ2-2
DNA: TGTGCCAGCAGGGAGTGGACCGGGGAGCTGTTTTTT
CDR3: CASREWTGELFF

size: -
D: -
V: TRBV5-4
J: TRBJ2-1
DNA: TGTGCCAGCAGCTTTTGGGGAAGGAATGAGCAGTTCTTC
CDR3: CASSFWGRNEQFF

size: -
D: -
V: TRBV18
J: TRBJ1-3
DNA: TGTGCCAGCTCACCACCGGGGCGCGGGCGATCTTCTGGAAACACCATATATTTT
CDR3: CASSPPGRGRSSGNTIYF

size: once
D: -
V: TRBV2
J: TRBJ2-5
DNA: TGTGCCAGCAACCGCGGTGGGGGCCCCACAGAGACCCAGTACTTC
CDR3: CASNRGGGPTETQYF

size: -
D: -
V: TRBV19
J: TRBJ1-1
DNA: TGTGCCAGTAGTTCAATGGACAGGAACACTGAAGCTTTCTTT
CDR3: CASSSMDRNTEAFF

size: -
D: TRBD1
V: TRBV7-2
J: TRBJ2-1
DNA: TGTGCCAGCAGAGACAGGGGGATAAGCGATGAGCAGTTCTTC
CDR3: CASRDRGISDEQFF

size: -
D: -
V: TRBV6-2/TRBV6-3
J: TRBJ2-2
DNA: TGTGCCAGCAGCTTAGGTTTAGCCGGGGAGCTGTTTTTT
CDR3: CASSLGLAGELFF

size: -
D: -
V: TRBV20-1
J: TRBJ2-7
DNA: TGCAGTGTAAAGGGTAGCTACGAGCAGTACTTC
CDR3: CSVKGSYEQYF

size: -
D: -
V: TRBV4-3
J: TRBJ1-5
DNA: TGCGCCAGCAGCCAAGACAGGTTCAATCAGCCCCAGCATTTT
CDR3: CASSQDRFNQPQHF

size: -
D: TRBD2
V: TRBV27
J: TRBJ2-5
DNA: TGTGCCAGCAGTAGAGGACTAGCGGGGAAAGAGACCCAGTACTTC
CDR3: CASSRGLAGKETQYF

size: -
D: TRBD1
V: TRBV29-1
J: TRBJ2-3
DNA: TGCAGCGTTGAACCTACAGGGGGCGGGACGAGCACAGATACGCAGTATTTT
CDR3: CSVEPTGGGTSTDTQYF

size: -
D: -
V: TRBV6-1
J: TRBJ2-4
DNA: TGTGCCAGCAGTGAAGCGCGAGTGGGGGGCAAAAACATTCAGTACTTC
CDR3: CASSEARVGGKNIQYF

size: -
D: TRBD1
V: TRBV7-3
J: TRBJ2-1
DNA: TGTGCCAGCAGCAATCGACAGGGTAACAATGAGCAGTTCTTC
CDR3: CASSNRQGNNEQFF

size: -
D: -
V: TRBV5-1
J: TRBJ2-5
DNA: TGCGCCACCGGACCAGATACTTCTTCCCAGTACTTC
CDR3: CATGPDTSSQYF

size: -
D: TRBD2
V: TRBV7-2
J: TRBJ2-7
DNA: TGTGCCAGCAGCTTGCGGACTAGCGGGATCTACGAGCAGTACTTC
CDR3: CASSLRTSGIYEQYF

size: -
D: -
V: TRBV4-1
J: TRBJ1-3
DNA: TGCGCCAGCAGCCAAGCAGGGGCTGGAAACACCATATATTTT
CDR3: CASSQAGAGNTIYF

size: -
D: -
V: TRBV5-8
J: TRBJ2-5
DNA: TGTGCCAGCAGCTTGGTCTCAGGGTCCGAGACCCAGTACTTC
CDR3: CASSLVSGSETQYF

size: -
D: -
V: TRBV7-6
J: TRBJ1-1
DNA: TGTGCCAGCAGCTTAGTGGAATGGCGCATGAACACTGAAGCTTTCTTT
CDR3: CASSLVEWRMNTEAFF

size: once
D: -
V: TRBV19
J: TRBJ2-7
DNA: TGTGCCAGTAGTACGATAACTACCTACGAGCAGTACTTC
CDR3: CASSTITTYEQYF

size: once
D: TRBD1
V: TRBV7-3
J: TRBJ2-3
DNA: TGTGCCAGCAGCTTACTGGGGACAGGCACAGATACGCAGTATTTT
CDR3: CASSLLGTGTDTQYF

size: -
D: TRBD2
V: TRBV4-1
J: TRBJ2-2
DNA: TGCGCCAGCAGCCACCTTCCCCCTAGCGGGAATGGCGGGGAGCTGTTTTTT
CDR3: CASSHLPPSGNGGELFF

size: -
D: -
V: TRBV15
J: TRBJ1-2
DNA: TGTGCCACCAGCAGAGATGCGGGGACCAATGGCTACACCTTC
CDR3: CATSRDAGTNGYTF

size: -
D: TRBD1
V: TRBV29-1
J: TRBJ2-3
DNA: TGCAGCGTTAGAAAGGGACAGAGCACAGATACGCAGTATTTT
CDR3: CSVRKGQSTDTQYF

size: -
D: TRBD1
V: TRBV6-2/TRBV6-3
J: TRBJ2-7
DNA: TGTGCCAGCAGCGACAGGGTGTACGAGCAGTACTTC
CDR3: CASSDRVYEQYF

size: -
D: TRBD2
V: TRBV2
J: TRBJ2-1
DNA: TGTGCCAGCAGTCGAGGACTAGCGGGAGTGGATGAGCAGTTCTTC
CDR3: CASSRGLAGVDEQFF

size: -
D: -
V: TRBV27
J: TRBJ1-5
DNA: TGTGCCAGCAGTTTGACAGGTTTCGGTCAGCCCCAGCATTTT
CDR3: CASSLTGFGQPQHF

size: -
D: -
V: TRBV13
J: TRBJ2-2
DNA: TGTGCCAGCAGCTTCGACACCGGGGAGCTGTTTTTT
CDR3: CASSFDTGELFF

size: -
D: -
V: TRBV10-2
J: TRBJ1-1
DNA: TGCGCCAGCAGTGAGGGCAGCGGCGGGGCAGGGGAGCACGCTTTCTTT
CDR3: CASSEGSGGAGEHAFF

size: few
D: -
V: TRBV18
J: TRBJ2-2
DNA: TGTGCCAGCTCCCGAGAGACCGGGGAGCTGTTTTTT
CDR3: CASSRETGELFF

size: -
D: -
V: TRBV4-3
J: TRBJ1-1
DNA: TGCGCCAGCAGCCAAGAAGGGTTCACTGAAGCTTTCTTT
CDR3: CASSQEGFTEAFF

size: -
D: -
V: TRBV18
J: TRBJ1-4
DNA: TGTGCCAGCTCGCCCGATTGGGGGCCTAATGAAAAACTGTTTTTT
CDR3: CASSPDWGPNEKLFF